This T cell receptor (beta chain) was sequenced in a study of shared clonotypes between healthy human individuals. Study-wide results and caveats: Among several donors, about 5% of naive CD4 clonotypes were found in common.

At a deep level, the assay was run. Per sorted-subset replicate PCR, input was about 180 ng DNA, representing 30,000 or so T cell genomes. The assay was immunoSEQ multiplex PCR, and TCRdb's table has in-frame clones only and misses some. The data hold some 2.3 million clones, with 93% observed a single time. As for this clone: Its target is unknown.

V was cut by 3 bases and J by 0 bases, with 9 bases left in between. The CDR3 is made up of 14 amino acids. CDR1 is SGHTA, CDR2 FQGNSA, per germline. The source material was naive CD4+ T cells from PBMCs. Subset reported: CD45RA+ positively selected. The TCR sequence derives from a man younger than 30 in good health. Some clones in this sample may be carry-over from other donors' samples. The chain couples TRBV7-2 to TRBJ2-7; D is unresolved. The CDR3 reads CASSFSDLSYEQYF. CDR3 DNA sequence: TGTGCCAGCAGCTTTTCCGACCTCTCCTACGAGCAGTACTTC.